The clone carrying this T cell receptor beta chain showed up just a few times. The antigen remains unidentified. Unique molecular identifiers were used to barcode this TCRbeta library. Each CDR3 protein is one row after TCRdb ran MiXCR on the PCR reads. Here the sample spans 200,000 or so distinct CDR3 sequences, about 6.6% being singletons. The data derive from a study of T-cell reconstitution after alpha-beta-depleted transplantation in children. Study-level points and caveats: Day-60 TCRbeta diversity that was high in some patients was derived from surviving recipient T cells and thymic progenitors. T-cell numbers and diversity one year post-transplant derived largely from freshly generated T cells.

This CDR3 has 13 residues. Germline trimming cut 8 bases from V and 5 bases from J; bases unmatched to any gene: 4. The sample here was PBMCs, taken before TCRalphabeta/CD19-depleted stem cell transplant. This TCR came from a boy younger than 10 with acute lymphoblastic leukemia, due to receive a stem cell transplant. The chain employs TRBV12-3 or TRBV12-4 and TRBJ2-3, with 10 nucleotides matching TRBD2. CDR3 coding DNA: TGTGCCAGCGGGACTAGCGTTGGAGATACGCAGTATTTT. It encodes CASGTSVGDTQYF.